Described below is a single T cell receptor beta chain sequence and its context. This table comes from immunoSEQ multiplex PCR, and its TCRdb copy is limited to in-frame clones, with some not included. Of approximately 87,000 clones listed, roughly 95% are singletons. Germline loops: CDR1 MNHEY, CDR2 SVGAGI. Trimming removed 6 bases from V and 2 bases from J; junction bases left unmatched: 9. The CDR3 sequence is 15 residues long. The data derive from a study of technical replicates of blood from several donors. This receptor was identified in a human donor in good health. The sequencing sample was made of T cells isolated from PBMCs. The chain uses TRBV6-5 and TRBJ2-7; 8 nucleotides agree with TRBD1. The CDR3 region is CASSHAQGVAYEQYF. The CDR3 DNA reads TGTGCCAGCAGCCACGCACAGGGGGTGGCCTACGAGCAGTACTTC.